The 27 T cell receptor beta chains listed next were all sequenced from one sample in a study of fetal regulatory T cell absence and autoimmunity. Using immunoSEQ multiplex PCR, the repertoire was profiled, and TCRdb retains in-frame clones only, with some absent. The sample carries 95,000 to 100,000 clones, approximately 75% recorded once. The sample taken for sequencing was pancreas tissue. Every receptor here comes from a male donor with IPEX syndrome.

In DNA, the CDR3 is TGTGCCAGCAGTTTCCTCGGGACAGATTATGGCTACACCTTC. It codes for CASSFLGTDYGYTF. The chain recombines TRBV27 with TRBJ1-2; 7 bases agree with TRBD1. The CDR3 extends over 14 amino acids. CDR1 is MNHEY and CDR2 is SMNVEV in the germline V gene (reference sequence). Losses at the gene ends were 3 bases for V and 5 bases for J; bases not matched to a gene: 6.

This clone was seen once. The rearrangement uses TRBV5-1 and TRBJ2-5; no definite D call. V was trimmed by 1 base and J by 0 bases, leaving 16 bases between them. The CDR3 contains 17 residues. Germline V CDR1 and CDR2: SGHRS, YFSETQ. The CDR3 reads CASSLSSGRRYQETQYF. The CDR3 DNA reads TGCGCCAGCAGCTTGTCTTCTGGGCGCCGGTACCAAGAGACCCAGTACTTC.

This clone has just a few counts. The chain is built from TRBV19 and TRBJ1-5; the D gene is possibly TRBD1 (6 bases). Germline-derived CDR1 and CDR2 are LNHDA and SQIVND (reference sequence). V was trimmed by 7 bases and J by 3 bases, leaving 19 bases between them. The CDR3 length is 16 residues. As DNA, the CDR3 is TGTGCCAGTACCTCCCGACAGGACCTATTCAATCAGCCCCAGCATTTT. This encodes CASTSRQDLFNQPQHF.

The chain carries TRBV7-2 and TRBJ2-7; TRBD2 agrees at 7 bases. Germline V gene lookup returns CDR1 SGHTA and CDR2 FQGNSA. This CDR3 is 15 amino acids long. Germline trimming cut 0 bases from V and 2 bases from J; bases unmatched to any gene: 4. CDR3 residues: CASSLASGYTYEQYF. The CDR3 bases are TGTGCCAGCAGCTTAGCTAGCGGGTACACCTACGAGCAGTACTTC.

The chain links TRBV4-2 to TRBJ2-1, with unresolved D. This CDR3 is 15 amino acids long. From germline, CDR1 is LGHNA and CDR2 YNFKEQ. V was trimmed by 4 bases and J by 0 bases, leaving 10 bases between them. CDR3 region: CASSPRHSSYNEQFF. CDR3 sequence (DNA): TGTGCCAGCAGCCCCCGACATAGCTCCTACAATGAGCAGTTCTTC.

This clone was seen more than once but under ten times. V gene TRBV18 combines with J gene TRBJ2-7, with 9 bases fitting TRBD1. V was pared by 2 bases and J by 6 bases, with 5 bases of the junction left unmatched. CDR1 is KGHSH and CDR2 is LQKENI in the germline V gene. This CDR3 has 14 amino acids. The CDR3 here is CASSPGTGLLEQYF. CDR3 coding DNA: TGTGCCAGCTCACCAGGGACAGGGTTACTCGAGCAGTACTTC.

The V call is TRBV5-1, the J call TRBJ1-2; the D is unclear. CDR1 SGHRS and CDR2 YFSETQ come from the germline V gene. V lost 4 bases to trimming and J lost 4 bases, with 20 bases between them. CDR3 length equals 16 residues. The CDR3 spells CASSRRAESNFYGYTF. The CDR3 nucleotides read TGCGCCAGCAGCCGCCGGGCAGAGTCGAATTTCTATGGCTACACCTTC.

The chain links TRBV7-9 to TRBJ2-5, with 11 bases fitting TRBD2. CDR1 SEHNR and CDR2 FQNEAQ come from the germline V gene (reference sequence). V dropped 5 bases and J dropped 2; count of bases not matched to a gene: 10. The CDR3 extends over 17 amino acids. The CDR3 DNA follows: TGTGCCAGCAGCCTAGGTTACGTAGCGGGGGGGCAAGAGACCCAGTACTTC. Translation: CASSLGYVAGGQETQYF.

This clone appeared a single time. The chain uses TRBV4-2 and TRBJ1-1; a weak D match, TRBD1 (6 bases). V was shortened by 4 bases and J by 3 bases, with 18 bases between the two germline ends. The V gene's germline CDR1 is LGHNA and CDR2 YNFKEQ. CDR3 length equals 16 residues. The CDR3 protein is CASSPTGGGQDTEAFF. The CDR3 DNA is TGTGCCAGCAGCCCTACGGGTGGGGGGCAGGACACTGAAGCTTTCTTT.

The genes are TRBV11-2 and TRBJ1-4, with D possibly TRBD1 on 6 matching bases. CDR1 is SGHAT and CDR2 is FQNNGV in the germline V gene. The CDR3 totals 15 residues. Deletions cut 4 bases from V and 8 bases from J, with 17 bases between. The DNA for the CDR3 is TGTGCCAGCAGCTCAATGACAGGACGGCGCGAAAAACTGTTTTTT. This sequence encodes CASSSMTGRREKLFF.

The chain employs TRBV13 and TRBJ2-1, with unresolved D. The CDR3 has 16 amino acids. V lost 2 bases, J lost 6 bases, and 17 bases lay in between. Germline values: CDR1 PRHDT, CDR2 FYEKMQ (reference sequence). Here the CDR3 reads CASSLLGYSSPNEQFF. The CDR3 nucleotides read TGTGCCAGCAGCTTACTAGGCTACTCAAGCCCCAATGAGCAGTTCTTC.

The gene calls are TRBV4-3 and TRBJ1-5; D perhaps matches TRBD1 (6 bases). The CDR3 loop spans 15 amino acids. Trimming shortened V by 9 bases and J by 5 bases, and 20 bases separated the two germline ends. CDR1 is LGHNA, CDR2 YSLEER, per germline. The DNA of the CDR3 is TGCGCCAGAGGCGCAGGAGGGGGGGGAGATCAGCCCCAGCATTTT. Encoded protein: CARGAGGGGDQPQHF.

The rearrangement uses TRBV5-1 and TRBJ1-6; 9 bases are a match to TRBD1. CDR3 length: 16 amino acids. Germline trimming cut 0 bases from V and 9 bases from J; bases unmatched to any gene: 7. Germline lookup yields CDR1 SGHRS and CDR2 YFSETQ. The CDR3 reads CASSLDPDRGGSPLHF. The DNA of the CDR3 is TGCGCCAGCAGCTTGGATCCCGACAGGGGGGGTTCACCCCTCCACTTT.

The genes are TRBV11-2 and TRBJ1-1, with 7 bases fitting TRBD1. The V segment lost 2 bases and the J segment 4 bases; nucleotides outside the gene matches: 1. Germline V lookup: CDR1 SGHAT, CDR2 FQNNGV. There are 13 residues in the CDR3. CDR3 sequence reads: CASSLSGGTEAFF. DNA of the CDR3: TGTGCCAGCAGCTTATCAGGGGGCACTGAAGCTTTCTTT.

The gene calls are TRBV7-9 and TRBJ2-1; possibly TRBD1 or TRBD2 for D (5 bases each). Per germline, CDR1 SEHNR and CDR2 FQNEAQ (reference sequence). Trimming removed 4 bases at V and 6 bases at J, with 10 bases between. This CDR3 region has 13 residues. CDR3 in DNA: TGTGCCAGCAGCTCCGGGACGGCCAATGAGCAGTTCTTC. This translates into CASSSGTANEQFF.

This chain links TRBV15 with TRBJ1-2; the D gene is possibly TRBD1 (5 bases). Trimming removed 0 bases from V and 4 bases from J, with 15 bases in between. This CDR3 is built from 16 residues. Germline V gene data show CDR1 as LNHNV and CDR2 as YYDKDF (reference sequence). CDR3 nucleotide sequence: TGTGCCACCAGCAGAGAGTCCCTCCCGGACATCTATGGCTACACCTTC. Translating gives CATSRESLPDIYGYTF.

The chain links TRBV27 to TRBJ2-4; perhaps TRBD1 as D (6 bases). Germline CDR1 reads MNHEY; CDR2 reads SMNVEV (reference sequence). Trimming stripped 3 bases from V and 7 bases from J, with 10 bases between. This CDR3 contains 13 residues. CDR3 nucleotide sequence: TGTGCCAGCAGTTTGGCAGGGGCGAACATTCAGTACTTC. This sequence encodes CASSLAGANIQYF.

The CDR3 loop reads CASSHLSPGNEKLFF. The CDR3 coding sequence is TGCGCCAGCAGCCACCTCTCTCCGGGGAATGAAAAACTGTTTTTT. This chain links TRBV4-3 with TRBJ1-4; D call uncertain. CDR1 and CDR2 (germline): LGHNA, YSLEER. The CDR3 has 15 amino acids. Trimming pared 3 bases from V and 5 bases from J, leaving 13 bases between.

The chain employs TRBV19 and TRBJ1-1; the D gene is possibly TRBD1 (6 bases). CDR3 length equals 14 residues. CDR1 and CDR2 (germline): LNHDA, SQIVND (reference sequence). Trimming shortened V by 4 bases and J by 4 bases, and 13 bases separated the two germline ends. CDR3 in DNA: TGTGCCAGTAGTACCCCCACAGGGCTCACTGAAGCTTTCTTT. Its translation: CASSTPTGLTEAFF.

V gene TRBV5-3 combines with J gene TRBJ2-3; D may be TRBD1 or TRBD2 (5 bases each). TRBV5-3 is given ORF status, its function remaining uncertain. The CDR3 runs 15 residues. The germline V and J ends were trimmed by 2 bases and 2 bases, with 12 bases remaining between them. This chain's CDR3 is CARSFDSGHTDTQYF. The CDR3 DNA reads TGTGCCAGAAGCTTCGACAGCGGTCACACAGATACGCAGTATTTT.

The rearrangement uses TRBV5-5 and TRBJ2-7; TRBD1 matches at 8 bases. The V gene's germline CDR1 is SGHKS and CDR2 YYEKEE (reference sequence). V shed 0 bases, J shed 0 bases, and the junction held 2 bases outside the gene matches. This CDR3 region has 15 residues. The CDR3 DNA sequence: TGTGCCAGCAGCTTGGCAGGGGGCCTCTCCTACGAGCAGTACTTC. This translates into CASSLAGGLSYEQYF. The full variable domain, its missing parts supplied by reference TRBV5-5 and TRBJ2-7, is DAGVTQSPTHLIKTRGQQVTLRCSPISGHKSVSWYQQVLGQGPQFIFQYYEKEERGRGNFPDRFSARQFPNYSSELNVNALLLGDSALYLCASSLAGGLSYEQYFGPGTRLTVT.

The chain is built from TRBV7-8 and TRBJ2-3; 8 bases are a match to TRBD1. Germline V gene sequence: CDR1 SGHVS, CDR2 FQNEAQ. The V gene end was trimmed by 1 base and the J gene end by 2 bases; junction bases not matched to a gene: 11. The length of the CDR3 is 18 residues. The CDR3 region is CASSLEFVRTGHTDTQYF. CDR3 DNA: TGTGCCAGCAGCTTAGAGTTCGTGCGGACAGGGCACACAGATACGCAGTATTTT.

V is TRBV6-5 and J is TRBJ2-5; TRBD2 matches at 8 bases. J was trimmed by 4 bases and V by 6 bases; bases with no gene match: 1. Germline V gene data show CDR1 as MNHEY and CDR2 as SVGAGI. The CDR3 extends over 12 amino acids. The CDR3 nucleotides read TGTGCCAGCAGCCTAGCGGGAGAGACCCAGTACTTC. Translated, it gives CASSLAGETQYF.

The rearrangement uses TRBV6-5 and TRBJ1-2; the D is unclear. CDR3 size: 13 residues. Between the trimmed V and J ends, which lost 1 base and 3 bases, there was a span of 6 bases. CDR1 is MNHEY and CDR2 is SVGAGI in the germline V gene. CDR3 in amino acids: CASSYWADYGYTF. The DNA of the CDR3 is TGTGCCAGCAGTTACTGGGCAGACTATGGCTACACCTTC.

Only one count was recorded for this clone. CDR3 nucleotide sequence: TGCGCCAGCAGCCGGAGTCCGGGCCAAGAGGCAGATACGCAGTATTTT. Translation gives CASSRSPGQEADTQYF. This rearrangement joins TRBV5-1 to TRBJ2-3; no reliable D call. The CDR3 length is 16 residues. The V gene's germline CDR1 is SGHRS and CDR2 YFSETQ. Trimming pared 4 bases from V and 4 bases from J, leaving 19 bases between.

V gene TRBV19 combines with J gene TRBJ2-1, with D tentatively TRBD2 (5 bases). The V and J ends lost 3 bases and 7 bases respectively, with 10 bases between them. The CDR3 is 13 amino acids. CDR1 and CDR2 from the germline V gene are LNHDA and SQIVND (reference sequence). Here the CDR3 reads CASSIPGLNEQFF. The CDR3 DNA reads as TGTGCCAGTAGTATCCCAGGACTTAATGAGCAGTTCTTC.

The chain uses TRBV6-1 and TRBJ1-2; D uncertain. Trimming removed 6 bases from V and 5 bases from J, with 13 bases in between. There are 13 residues in the CDR3. Germline V lookup: CDR1 MNHNS, CDR2 SASEGT. CDR3 coding DNA: TGTGCCAGCAGCCCCTCCGACCGGTATGGCTACACCTTC. Its protein is CASSPSDRYGYTF.